A selection of T cell receptor beta chains follows, all from one sample in a study of cytomegalovirus exposure and HLA in healthy donors. Using immunoSEQ multiplex PCR, the repertoire was profiled, and TCRdb retains in-frame clones only, with some absent. The table lists about 100,000 clones, roughly 77% of them singletons. What was sequenced was PBMCs. The receptors shown here come from a woman aged 50 to 65 in good health and CMV-seropositive. CDR3s include the opening cysteine and the closing phenylalanine or tryptophan. A D gene is named only where the DNA matches it firmly. The size field is filled for only some rows; it gives once, few, many or a size class.

>NA|TRBV30|TRBD1|14|TRBJ1-2
TGTGCCTCGCCGGGACAGGGGGGGTACTATGGCTACACCTTC
CASPGQGGYYGYTF
>NA|TRBV2|NA|15|TRBJ1-1
TGTGCCAGCAGCCGGCGGGCGGCCGCCGGACCTGAAGCTTTCTTT
CASSRRAAAGPEAFF
>NA|TRBV7-9|TRBD2|18|TRBJ2-7
TGTGCCAGCAGCCTAGGCCGGGGACTAGAAATCCTTTCCTACGAGCAGTACTTC
CASSLGRGLEILSYEQYF
>NA|TRBV7-9|NA|15|TRBJ2-7
TGTGCCAGCACCCCGGGGAAGGGGGAGTCCTACGAGCAGTACTTC
CASTPGKGESYEQYF
>NA|TRBV10-1|TRBD2|16|TRBJ2-3
TGCGCCAGCAGTGAGACCGCGGGAGGCGGGACAGATACGCAGTATTTT
CASSETAGGGTDTQYF
>NA|TRBV7-3|NA|14|TRBJ2-1
TGTGCCAGCAGCTTTAAAGGGGGTCACAATGAGCAGTTCTTC
CASSFKGGHNEQFF
>NA|TRBV11-2|NA|16|TRBJ1-5
TGTGCCAGCAGCCCTATGGGGGGAGATAGCAATCAGCCCCAGCATTTT
CASSPMGGDSNQPQHF
>NA|TRBV27|NA|15|TRBJ2-3
TGTGCCAGCAGTTTAACCAGTCTTTACACAGATACGCAGTATTTT
CASSLTSLYTDTQYF
>NA|TRBV5-4|NA|15|TRBJ2-5
TGTGCCAGCAGCTTGAGATCAGGTCGACAAGAGACCCAGTACTTC
CASSLRSGRQETQYF
>few|TRBV5-4|NA|12|TRBJ1-2
TGTGCCAGCAGCCCTTACGGGTTCGGCTACACCTTC
CASSPYGFGYTF
>NA|TRBV5-4|NA|13|TRBJ1-1
TGTGCCAGCAGCCTGGACAGGAACACTGAAGCTTTCTTT
CASSLDRNTEAFF
>few|TRBV2|NA|12|TRBJ1-1
TGTGCCAGCAGTGACGCAGGCCCTGAAGCTTTCTTT
CASSDAGPEAFF
>NA|TRBV27|TRBD1|13|TRBJ2-7
TGTGCCAGCAGTGAGGACAGGGACTACGAGCAGTACTTC
CASSEDRDYEQYF
>NA|TRBV7-8|NA|14|TRBJ1-1
TGTGCCAGCAGCCCCTCCACAGCGAACACTGAAGCTTTCTTT
CASSPSTANTEAFF
>NA|TRBV21-1|NA|20|TRBJ2-2
TGTGCCAGCAGCCCTCGAGGGCGAGCGGGAGGAGTGGTGAACACCGGGGAGCTGTTTTTT
CASSPRGRAGGVVNTGELFF